The rows below give T cell receptor beta chains drawn from one sample of a study of blood T cell repertoires in COVID-19. The table came from immunoSEQ multiplex PCR; TCRdb's copy has only in-frame clones and leaves some out. Counted here are about 300,000 clones, approximately 90% occurring once; the ten biggest clones make up roughly 1.1%. The sequenced material came from PBMCs or T cells enriched from blood (not recorded which). Every receptor here comes from a woman in her 30s who had recovered from COVID-19. CDR3s include the opening cysteine and the closing phenylalanine or tryptophan. The order of the fields is J gene, V gene, clone size, D gene, CDR3 protein, CDR3 DNA. A D gene is named only where the DNA matches it firmly. Rows give clone size only sometimes, using once, few, many, or a class for an expanded clone.

TRBJ2-1	TRBV19	.	TRBD2	CASSMDGGRAPEQFF	TGTGCCAGTAGTATGGATGGCGGGAGGGCCCCGGAGCAGTTCTTC
TRBJ2-1	TRBV10-3	.	TRBD2	CAISGSGSSYNEQFF	TGTGCCATCAGTGGTAGCGGGAGCTCCTACAATGAGCAGTTCTTC
TRBJ2-1	TRBV24-1	once	.	CATEAATYNEQFF	TGTGCCACCGAAGCGGCCACCTACAATGAGCAGTTCTTC
TRBJ2-2	TRBV5-6	.	.	CASRTQGNTGELFF	TGTGCCAGCAGGACCCAGGGAAACACCGGGGAGCTGTTTTTT
TRBJ1-1	TRBV21-1	.	.	CASSGQNGITGMVYTEAFF	TGTGCCAGCAGCGGCCAGAATGGAATCACAGGGATGGTGTACACTGAAGCTTTCTTT
TRBJ2-1	TRBV9	.	TRBD2	CASSPRLAGPNEQFF	TGTGCCAGCAGCCCTCGACTAGCGGGCCCCAATGAGCAGTTCTTC
TRBJ2-3	TRBV6-1	.	.	CASSETGLTDTQYF	TGTGCCAGCAGTGAGACAGGACTCACAGATACGCAGTATTTT
TRBJ2-5	TRBV6-5	many	TRBD2	CASSRTSGRETQYF	TGTGCCAGCAGTCGGACTAGCGGGAGGGAGACCCAGTACTTC
TRBJ1-5	TRBV27	few	TRBD1	CASSSRQGTNQPQHF	TGTGCCAGCAGTTCCCGACAGGGCACCAATCAGCCCCAGCATTTT
TRBJ2-1	TRBV12-5	.	TRBD2	CASGSLIAGASYNEQFF	TGTGCTAGTGGTTCTTTAATAGCGGGAGCATCCTACAATGAGCAGTTCTTC
TRBJ1-2	TRBV12-5	.	TRBD1	CASGSPGQGANGYTF	TGTGCTAGTGGTTCCCCGGGACAGGGGGCGAATGGCTACACCTTC
TRBJ1-1	TRBV5-6	.	TRBD1	CASSLGQGKTEAFF	TGTGCCAGCAGCTTGGGACAGGGTAAAACTGAAGCTTTCTTT
TRBJ2-7	TRBV10-3	.	TRBD1	CATGSGGTYEQYF	TGTGCCACCGGGTCAGGGGGTACCTACGAGCAGTACTTC
TRBJ2-7	TRBV5-1	.	TRBD1	CASSPTGGSSYEQYF	TGCGCCAGCAGTCCAACAGGGGGTAGCTCCTACGAGCAGTACTTC
TRBJ1-2	TRBV6-5	few	TRBD1	CASTQYRGNYRYTF	TGTGCCAGCACCCAGTACAGGGGGAATTATCGCTACACCTTC
TRBJ2-2	TRBV14	.	TRBD2	CASSQRTGGRAPGELFF	TGTGCCAGCAGCCAGAGGACCGGCGGGAGGGCCCCCGGGGAGCTGTTTTTT
TRBJ1-5	TRBV6-1	.	TRBD1	CASSEGRGRFQPQHF	TGTGCCAGCAGTGAGGGCAGGGGGCGTTTTCAGCCCCAGCATTTT
TRBJ1-5	TRBV7-8	few	.	CASSLGSDQPQHF	TGTGCCAGCAGCTTAGGATCAGATCAGCCCCAGCATTTT
TRBJ1-2	TRBV7-2	.	TRBD1	CASSLMGQAYGYTF	TGTGCCAGCAGCTTAATGGGACAGGCCTATGGCTACACCTTC
TRBJ1-1	TRBV5-1	.	.	CASSFYRVDTEAFF	TGCGCCAGCAGCTTCTACAGGGTCGATACTGAAGCTTTCTTT
TRBJ1-3	TRBV11-2	.	TRBD1	CASSRDRGEAGNTIYF	TGTGCCAGCAGCCGGGACAGGGGAGAGGCTGGAAACACCATATATTTT
TRBJ2-7	TRBV5-1	.	.	CASSLSGTTYEQYF	TGCGCCAGCAGCTTATCCGGGACAACCTACGAGCAGTACTTC
TRBJ2-1	TRBV23-1	.	.	CASSQPGTPLRNEQFF	TGCGCCAGCAGTCAGCCGGGAACTCCCCTTCGGAATGAGCAGTTCTTC
TRBJ2-2	TRBV28	.	.	CASSLGRGGGELFF	TGTGCCAGCAGTTTGGGAAGGGGCGGCGGGGAGCTGTTTTTT
TRBJ2-1	TRBV7-9	.	TRBD2	CASSSTLADTYNEQFF	TGTGCCAGCAGCTCCACACTAGCGGACACCTACAATGAGCAGTTCTTC
TRBJ1-5	TRBV19	.	.	CASSVFGSNQPQHF	TGTGCCAGTAGTGTCTTCGGGTCCAATCAGCCCCAGCATTTT
TRBJ2-7	TRBV19	once	.	CASSIVGGEQYF	TGTGCCAGTAGTATAGTCGGTGGCGAGCAGTACTTC
TRBJ2-1	TRBV28	.	TRBD2	CASSFWASGVGWNEQFF	TGTGCCAGCAGTTTCTGGGCTAGCGGGGTCGGGTGGAATGAGCAGTTCTTC
TRBJ1-4	TRBV7-8	.	.	CASSVQGFSTNEKLFF	TGTGCCAGCAGCGTTCAGGGGTTCTCAACTAATGAAAAACTGTTTTTT
TRBJ1-2	TRBV7-2	few	.	CASSPHAEGFYGYTF	TGTGCCAGCAGCCCACACGCAGAGGGATTCTATGGCTACACCTTC
TRBJ2-7	TRBV20-1	.	.	CSAPGFYEQYF	TGCAGTGCCCCGGGATTTTACGAGCAGTACTTC
TRBJ2-1	TRBV6-4	.	TRBD1	CASGQGIDNEQFF	TGTGCCAGCGGACAGGGTATCGACAATGAGCAGTTCTTC
TRBJ2-2	TRBV5-1	.	.	CASSLAGSPGELFF	TGCGCCAGCAGCTTGGCAGGGTCGCCCGGGGAGCTGTTTTTT
TRBJ1-2	TRBV27	.	.	CASRTIDSLGGYTF	TGTGCCAGCAGAACAATTGACAGCCTTGGTGGCTACACCTTC
TRBJ2-5	TRBV18	.	.	CASSYQGFQETQYF	TGTGCCAGCTCATATCAGGGCTTCCAAGAGACCCAGTACTTC
TRBJ2-3	TRBV19	.	TRBD2	CASSMTSGVTDTQYF	TGTGCCAGTAGTATGACTAGCGGGGTGACAGATACGCAGTATTTT
TRBJ1-1	TRBV9	.	.	CASSVRGDTEAFF	TGTGCCAGCAGCGTGCGGGGGGACACTGAAGCTTTCTTT
TRBJ2-1	TRBV21-1	.	.	CASSKVGGRIYGGEQFF	TGTGCCAGCAGCAAAGTAGGTGGCAGGATCTACGGGGGGGAGCAGTTCTTC
TRBJ2-1	TRBV30	.	TRBD2	CAWSVRSGREQFF	TGTGCCTGGAGTGTACGTAGCGGGAGAGAGCAGTTCTTC
TRBJ1-3	TRBV2	few	.	CASRHASSGNTIYF	TGTGCCAGTAGACATGCGAGCTCTGGAAACACCATATATTTT
TRBJ1-2	TRBV28	.	.	CASTVLNYGYTF	TGTGCCAGCACCGTTCTAAACTATGGCTACACCTTC
TRBJ1-6	TRBV27	.	TRBD1	CASRLVGRRDRPYNSPLHF	TGTGCCAGCAGATTAGTTGGGAGGCGGGACAGGCCTTATAATTCACCCCTCCACTTT
TRBJ2-3	TRBV9	once	TRBD2	CASSGGLAGDTDTQYF	TGTGCCAGCAGCGGGGGACTAGCGGGTGACACAGATACGCAGTATTTT
TRBJ2-5	TRBV28	.	TRBD1	CASSSSGTGGETQYF	TGTGCCAGCAGTTCCTCCGGGACAGGGGGAGAGACCCAGTACTTC
TRBJ1-5	TRBV9	.	TRBD1	CASSGGTGHNQPQHF	TGTGCCAGCAGCGGAGGGACAGGACACAATCAGCCCCAGCATTTT